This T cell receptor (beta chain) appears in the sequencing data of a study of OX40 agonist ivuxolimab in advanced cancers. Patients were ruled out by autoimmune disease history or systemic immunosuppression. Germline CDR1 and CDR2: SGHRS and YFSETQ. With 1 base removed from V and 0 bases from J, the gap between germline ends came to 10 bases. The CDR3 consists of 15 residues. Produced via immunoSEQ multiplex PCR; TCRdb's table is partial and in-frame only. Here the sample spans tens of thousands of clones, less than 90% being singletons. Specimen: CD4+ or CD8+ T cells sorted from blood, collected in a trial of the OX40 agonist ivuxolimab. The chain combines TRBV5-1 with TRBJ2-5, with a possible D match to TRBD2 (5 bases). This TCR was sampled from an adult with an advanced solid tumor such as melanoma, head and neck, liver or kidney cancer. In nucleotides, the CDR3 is TGCGCCAGCAGCTTGAGTCCCGGGAACCAAGAGACCCAGTACTTC. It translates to CASSLSPGNQETQYF.